Described below is a single T cell receptor (beta chain) sequence and its context. Antigen: not known. Using its own MiXCR run on the 5' RACE reads, TCRdb lists one record per CDR3 protein. The table lists roughly 310,000 distinct CDR3 sequences, 8.5% to 9% of them singletons. The trim removed 5 bases at V and 5 bases at J, leaving 11 bases unmatched. The CDR3 runs to 15 residues. The sample belongs to a study of T cells after yellow fever vaccination. Study-level points and caveats: Among primary-vaccination clones, most reappeared after the booster, at around 97% for CD4 and more than 75% for CD8.

V and J are TRBV12-3 or TRBV12-4 and TRBJ2-5; 7 bases line up with TRBD2. The receptor was derived from a man between 18 and 35 years old who received the YFV17D yellow fever vaccine. Sequencing used PBMCs, obtained on the day of the first yellow fever vaccination. DNA for the CDR3: TGTGCCAGCAGTCCTCCGGGGCGAGCGGGGGAGACCCAGTACTTC. Translation gives CASSPPGRAGETQYF.